This T cell receptor (beta chain) was documented in a study of beta chain features in type 1 diabetes. The CDR3 is made up of 14 amino acids. V was shortened by 5 bases and J by 2 bases, with 10 bases between the two germline ends. Germline loops: CDR1 SGHNT, CDR2 YENEEA. Study-level findings and limits: Possibly, sequencing cDNA over-represented cells that had high TCR expression levels. The study found fewer insertions and more deletions at VDJ junctions in type 1 diabetes patients.

The sequenced template was cDNA made from the entire isolated RNA. Using immunoSEQ multiplex PCR, the repertoire was profiled, and TCRdb retains in-frame clones only, with some absent. The sample holds 310,000 or so clones, 9.5% to 11% seen once. This clone was seen a handful of times. No antigen is known for it. Sequenced material: naive CD4+ T cells from blood. J is TRBJ2-1 and V is TRBV11-3; perhaps TRBD1 as D (6 bases). The receptor's source is a woman under 40 in good health. The CDR3 loop reads CASSLQGPYNEQFF. The CDR3 DNA sequence: TGTGCCAGCAGCCTACAGGGTCCCTACAATGAGCAGTTCTTC.